This T cell receptor beta chain appears in the sequencing data of a study of blood T cell repertoires in COVID-19. Study-level information: Acute-phase and convalescent COVID-19 samples originated in the United States, Italy and Spain. Nucleic acid was either cDNA or gDNA, and it came from T cells, B-cell-depleted T cells, or PBMCs.

Per the original data handling: Estimation of nucleated cell counts was performed using reference gene primer amplification. TCRdb keeps only in-frame clones here, not all; method: immunoSEQ multiplex PCR. The D gene and trimming were derived from the DNA, and the V and J assignments and clone size from that table. The sample has about 150,000 clones; about four fifths are singletons. The CDR3 runs 16 residues. Germline assignment: CDR1 LGHNA and CDR2 YNFKEQ. The V and J ends lost 1 base and 0 bases respectively, with 12 bases between them. The chain couples TRBV4-2 to TRBJ1-2, with D perhaps TRBD1 (6 bases). Input material: peripheral blood. The clonotype comes from a human donor with acute or convalescent COVID-19. The donor label of this sample is uncertain. The CDR3 is CASSQVTTGSNYGYTF. In DNA form, the CDR3 reads TGTGCCAGCAGCCAAGTAACGACAGGATCTAACTATGGCTACACCTTC.